This T cell receptor beta chain stems from a study of PD-1 blockade in mismatch repair-deficient tumors. The ends were cut back, 7 bases at V and 4 bases at J, with 10 bases in the middle. Germline-derived CDR1 and CDR2 are SQVTM and ANQGSEA. The CDR3 runs 11 residues. TCRdb keeps only in-frame clones here, not all; method: immunoSEQ multiplex PCR. Of about 39,000 clones listed, approximately 80% are singletons. This clone was recorded once. The receptor comes from an adult with mismatch repair-deficient cancer. Sequencing used PBMCs, obtained 38 to 40 weeks after starting pembrolizumab. J is TRBJ1-1 and V is TRBV29-1; TRBD1 might be the D (6 bases). The CDR3 spells CSARTVTEAFF. The CDR3, as DNA: TGCAGCGCTCGGACAGTCACTGAAGCTTTCTTT.